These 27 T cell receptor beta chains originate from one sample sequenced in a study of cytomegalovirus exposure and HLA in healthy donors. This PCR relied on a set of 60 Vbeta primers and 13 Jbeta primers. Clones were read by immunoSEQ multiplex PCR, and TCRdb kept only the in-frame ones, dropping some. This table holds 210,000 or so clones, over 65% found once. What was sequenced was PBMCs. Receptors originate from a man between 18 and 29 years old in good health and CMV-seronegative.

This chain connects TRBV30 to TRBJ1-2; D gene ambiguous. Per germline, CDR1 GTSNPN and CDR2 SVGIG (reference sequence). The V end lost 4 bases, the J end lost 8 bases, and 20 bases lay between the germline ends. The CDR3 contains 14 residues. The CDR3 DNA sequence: TGTGCCTGGATTCGACCCCGGGAGTTGGGAGGCTACACCTTC. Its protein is CAWIRPRELGGYTF.

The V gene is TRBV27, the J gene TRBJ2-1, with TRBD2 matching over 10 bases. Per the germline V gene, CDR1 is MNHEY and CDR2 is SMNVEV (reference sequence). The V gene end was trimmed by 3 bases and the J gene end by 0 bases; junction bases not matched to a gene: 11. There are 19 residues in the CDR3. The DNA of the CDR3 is TGTGCCAGCAGTTTCCTTACTATCGGACTAGCGGACTCCTACAATGAGCAGTTCTTC. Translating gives CASSFLTIGLADSYNEQFF.

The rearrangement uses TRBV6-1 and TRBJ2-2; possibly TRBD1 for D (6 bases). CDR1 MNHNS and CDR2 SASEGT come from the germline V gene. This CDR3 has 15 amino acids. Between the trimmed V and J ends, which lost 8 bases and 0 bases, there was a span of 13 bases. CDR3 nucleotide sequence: TGTGCCAGCCCTAGGGACATATCGAACACCGGGGAGCTGTTTTTT. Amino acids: CASPRDISNTGELFF.

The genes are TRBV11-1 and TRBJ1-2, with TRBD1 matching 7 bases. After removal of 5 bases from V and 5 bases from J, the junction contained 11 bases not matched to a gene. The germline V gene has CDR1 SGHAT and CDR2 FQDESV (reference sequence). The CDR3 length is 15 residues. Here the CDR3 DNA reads TGTGCCAGCAGCCGGACAGGACTGGGGATGTATGGCTACACCTTC. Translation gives CASSRTGLGMYGYTF.

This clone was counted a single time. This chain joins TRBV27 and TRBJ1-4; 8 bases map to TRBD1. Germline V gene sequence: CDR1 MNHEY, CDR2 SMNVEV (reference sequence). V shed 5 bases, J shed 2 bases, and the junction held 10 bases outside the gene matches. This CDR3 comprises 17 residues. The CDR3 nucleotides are TGTGCCAGCAGTGCATGGACAGGGAGGAACACTAATGAAAAACTGTTTTTT. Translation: CASSAWTGRNTNEKLFF.

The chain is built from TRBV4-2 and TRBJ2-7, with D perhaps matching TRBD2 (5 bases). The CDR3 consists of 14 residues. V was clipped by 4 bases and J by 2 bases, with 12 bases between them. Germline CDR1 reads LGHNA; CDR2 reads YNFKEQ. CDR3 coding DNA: TGTGCCAGCAGCCCCACGAGGGTTACCTACGAGCAGTACTTC. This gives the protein CASSPTRVTYEQYF.

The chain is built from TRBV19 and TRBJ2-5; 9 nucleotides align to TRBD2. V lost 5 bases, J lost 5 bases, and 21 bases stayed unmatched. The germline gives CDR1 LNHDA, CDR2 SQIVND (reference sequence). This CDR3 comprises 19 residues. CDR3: CASSASQMIYSGSLETQYF. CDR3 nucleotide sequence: TGTGCCAGTAGTGCATCACAAATGATATATAGCGGGAGCTTGGAGACCCAGTACTTC. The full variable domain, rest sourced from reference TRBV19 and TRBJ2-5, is DGGITQSPKYLFRKEGQNVTLSCEQNLNHDAMYWYRQDPGQGLRLIYYSQIVNDFQKGDIAEGYSVSREKKESFPLTVTSAQKNPTAFYLCASSASQMIYSGSLETQYFGPGTRLLVL.

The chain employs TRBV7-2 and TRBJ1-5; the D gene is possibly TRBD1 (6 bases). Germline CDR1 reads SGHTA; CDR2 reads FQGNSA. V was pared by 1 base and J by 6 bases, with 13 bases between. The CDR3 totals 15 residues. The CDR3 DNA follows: TGTGCCAGCAGCTTAGTAGCAGGGGAAGGTCAGCCCCAGCATTTT. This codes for CASSLVAGEGQPQHF.

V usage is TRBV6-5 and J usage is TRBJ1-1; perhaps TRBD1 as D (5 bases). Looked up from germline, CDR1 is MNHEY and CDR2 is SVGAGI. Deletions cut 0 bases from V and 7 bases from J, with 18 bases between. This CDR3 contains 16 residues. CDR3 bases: TGTGCCAGCAGTTACTCTTTGTTTTTCGACGGGGGTGAAGCTTTCTTT. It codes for CASSYSLFFDGGEAFF.

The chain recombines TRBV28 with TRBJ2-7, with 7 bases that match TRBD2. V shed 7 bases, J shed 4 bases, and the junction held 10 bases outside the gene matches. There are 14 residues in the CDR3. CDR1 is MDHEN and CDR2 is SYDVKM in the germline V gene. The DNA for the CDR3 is TGTGCCAGCACCTCGGGGGGTTCCGCTTACGAGCAGTACTTC. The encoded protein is CASTSGGSAYEQYF.

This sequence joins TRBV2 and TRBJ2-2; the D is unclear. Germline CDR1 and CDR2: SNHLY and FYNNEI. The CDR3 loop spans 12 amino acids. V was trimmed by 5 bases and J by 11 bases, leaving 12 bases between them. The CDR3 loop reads CASSHDLRELFF. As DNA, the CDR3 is TGTGCCAGCAGTCACGACTTGCGTGAGCTGTTTTTT.

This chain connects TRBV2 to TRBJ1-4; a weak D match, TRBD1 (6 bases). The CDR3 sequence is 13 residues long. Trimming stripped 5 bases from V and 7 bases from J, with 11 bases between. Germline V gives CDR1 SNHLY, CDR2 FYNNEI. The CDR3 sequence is CASSYRDGEKLFF. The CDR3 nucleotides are TGTGCCAGCAGTTACAGGGACGGTGAAAAACTGTTTTTT.

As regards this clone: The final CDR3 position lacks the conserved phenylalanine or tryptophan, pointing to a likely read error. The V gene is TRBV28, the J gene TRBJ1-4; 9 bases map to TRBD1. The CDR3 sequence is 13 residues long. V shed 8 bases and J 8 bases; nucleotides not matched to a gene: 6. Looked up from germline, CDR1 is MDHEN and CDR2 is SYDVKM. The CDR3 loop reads CASQNRGREKLFV. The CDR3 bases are TGTGCCAGCCAAAACAGGGGGCGGGAAAAACTGTTTGTT.

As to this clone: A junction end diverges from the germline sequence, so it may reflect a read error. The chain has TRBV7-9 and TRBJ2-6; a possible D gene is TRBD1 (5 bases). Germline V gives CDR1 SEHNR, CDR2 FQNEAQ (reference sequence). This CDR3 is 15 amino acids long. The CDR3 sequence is CSSSYSGFGANVLTF. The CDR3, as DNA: TGTTCCAGCAGCTACTCAGGGTTTGGGGCCAACGTCCTGACTTTC.

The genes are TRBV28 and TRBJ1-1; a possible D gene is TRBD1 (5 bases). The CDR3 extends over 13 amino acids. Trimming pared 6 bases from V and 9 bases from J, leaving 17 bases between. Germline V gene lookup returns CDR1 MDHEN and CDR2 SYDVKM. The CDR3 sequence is CASRYGGGGKAFF. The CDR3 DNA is TGTGCCAGCAGATACGGGGGTGGTGGAAAAGCTTTCTTT.

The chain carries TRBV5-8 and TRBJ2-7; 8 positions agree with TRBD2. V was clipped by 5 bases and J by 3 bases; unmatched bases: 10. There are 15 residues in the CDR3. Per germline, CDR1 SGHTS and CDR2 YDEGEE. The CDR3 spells CASRSRPSGLYEQYF. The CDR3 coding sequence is TGTGCCAGCAGAAGCAGGCCTAGCGGGCTCTACGAGCAGTACTTC.

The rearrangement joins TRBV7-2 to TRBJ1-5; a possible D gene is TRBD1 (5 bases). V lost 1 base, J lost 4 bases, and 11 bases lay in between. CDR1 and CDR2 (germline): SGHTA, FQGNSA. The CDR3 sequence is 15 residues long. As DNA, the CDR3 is TGTGCCAGCAGCTTAGTGGGGGGACCAAATCAGCCCCAGCATTTT. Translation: CASSLVGGPNQPQHF.

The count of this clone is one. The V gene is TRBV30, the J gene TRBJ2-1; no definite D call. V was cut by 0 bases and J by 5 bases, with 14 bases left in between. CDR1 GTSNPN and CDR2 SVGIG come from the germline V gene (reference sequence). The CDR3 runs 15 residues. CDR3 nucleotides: TGTGCCTGGAGTGTACGAGGCCTACTTAACAATGAGCAGTTCTTC. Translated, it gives CAWSVRGLLNNEQFF.

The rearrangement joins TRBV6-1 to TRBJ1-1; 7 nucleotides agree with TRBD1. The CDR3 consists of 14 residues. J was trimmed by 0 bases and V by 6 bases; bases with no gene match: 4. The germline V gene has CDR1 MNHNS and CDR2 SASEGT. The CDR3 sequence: CASSPGTVNTEAFF. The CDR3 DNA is TGTGCCAGCAGCCCCGGGACAGTGAACACTGAAGCTTTCTTT.

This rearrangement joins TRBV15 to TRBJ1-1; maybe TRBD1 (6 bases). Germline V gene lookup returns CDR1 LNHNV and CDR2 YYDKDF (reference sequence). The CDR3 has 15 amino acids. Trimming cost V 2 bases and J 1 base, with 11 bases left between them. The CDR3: CATSRPGQRNTEAFF. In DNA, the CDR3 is TGTGCCACCAGCAGACCCGGACAGAGGAACACTGAAGCTTTCTTT.

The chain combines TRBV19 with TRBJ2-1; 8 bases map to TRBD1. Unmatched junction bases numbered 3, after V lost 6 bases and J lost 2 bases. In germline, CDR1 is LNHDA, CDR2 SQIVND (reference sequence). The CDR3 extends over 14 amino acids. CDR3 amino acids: CASSRQGTYNEQFF. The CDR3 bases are TGTGCCAGTAGCCGACAGGGGACCTACAATGAGCAGTTCTTC.

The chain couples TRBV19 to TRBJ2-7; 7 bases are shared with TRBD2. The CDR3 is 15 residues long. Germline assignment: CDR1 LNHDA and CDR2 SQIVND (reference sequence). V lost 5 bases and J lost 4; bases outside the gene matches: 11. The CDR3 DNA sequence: TGTGCCAGTAGTCCCGCAAGCGGGACGAAGTACGAGCAGTACTTC. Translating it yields CASSPASGTKYEQYF.

In DNA form, the CDR3 reads TGTGCCAGCAGTGGAGGGTTAGGAGCAGATACGCAGTATTTT. This encodes CASSGGLGADTQYF. The chain has TRBV9 and TRBJ2-3, with D perhaps matching TRBD2 (6 bases). This CDR3 spans 14 amino acids. The germline V gene has CDR1 SGDLS and CDR2 YYNGEE. Deletions cut 5 bases from V and 4 bases from J, with 14 bases between.

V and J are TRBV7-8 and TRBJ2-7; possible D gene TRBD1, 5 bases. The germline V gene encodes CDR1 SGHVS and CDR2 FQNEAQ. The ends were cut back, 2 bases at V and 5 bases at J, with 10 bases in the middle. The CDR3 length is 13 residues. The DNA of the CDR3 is TGTGCCAGCAGCTTATTTACAGGTAACGAGCAGTACTTC. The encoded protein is CASSLFTGNEQYF.

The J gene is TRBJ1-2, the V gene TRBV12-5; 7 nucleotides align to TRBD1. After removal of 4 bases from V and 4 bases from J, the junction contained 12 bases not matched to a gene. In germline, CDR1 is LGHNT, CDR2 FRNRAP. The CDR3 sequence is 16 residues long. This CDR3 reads CASGSSRGARSYGYTF. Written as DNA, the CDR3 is TGTGCTAGTGGTTCCTCCAGGGGGGCGCGGAGCTATGGCTACACCTTC.

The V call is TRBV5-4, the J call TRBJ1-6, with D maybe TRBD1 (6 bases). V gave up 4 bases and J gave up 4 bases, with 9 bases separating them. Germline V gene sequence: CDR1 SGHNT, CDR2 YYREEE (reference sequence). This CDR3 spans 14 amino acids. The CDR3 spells CASSVGQYNSPLHF. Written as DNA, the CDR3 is TGTGCCAGCAGCGTGGGACAATATAATTCACCCCTCCACTTT. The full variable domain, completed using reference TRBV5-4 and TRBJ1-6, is ETGVTQSPTHLIKTRGQQVTLRCSSQSGHNTVSWYQQALGQGPQFIFQYYREEENGRGNFPPRFSGLQFPNYSSELNVNALELDDSALYLCASSVGQYNSPLHFGNGTRLTVT.

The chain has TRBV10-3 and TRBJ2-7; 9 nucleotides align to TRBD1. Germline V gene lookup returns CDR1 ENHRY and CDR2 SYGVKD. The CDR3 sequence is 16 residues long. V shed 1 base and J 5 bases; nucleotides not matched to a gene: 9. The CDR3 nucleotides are TGTGCCATCAGTGAGTTGGACAGGGGCAGCGGGGACGAGCAGTACTTC. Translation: CAISELDRGSGDEQYF.